A single sample gave rise to the 19 T cell receptor beta chains below, sequenced in a study of T-cell memory formation after mild COVID-19 (TCRdb year 2021). Library creation used 5' RACE. For sequencing, an Illumina NovaSeq 6000 was employed. TCRdb's own reprocessing of the public reads used fastp at Q25 and MiXCR and kept productive beta chains. Entries that share a CDR3 protein sequence are merged under the most common genes and DNA. For this sample the table gives roughly 130,000 distinct CDR3 sequences, of which approximately 15% were detected only once. Approximately 14% of the sample lies in the top ten. The sample taken for sequencing was PBMCs or a T cell subset sorted from them (not recorded which). All receptors derive from an adult woman who had mild COVID-19 (a few samples of this study predate the infection). The sample titles of this study are shuffled in the database, so cell type and time point are left out; the donor was told from shared clones.

In this sample, this clonotype turned up a few times. V gene TRBV4-1 combines with J gene TRBJ1-6, with a tentative D call TRBD1 (6 bases). The germline CDR1 and CDR2 sequences are MGHRA and YSYEKL. Trimming removed 1 base from V and 7 bases from J, with 8 bases in between. The CDR3 length is 14 residues. Here the CDR3 DNA reads TGCGCCAGCAGCCAAGGACAGGTAAATTCACCCCTCCACTTT. Encoded protein: CASSQGQVNSPLHF.

This clonotype was counted a few times. CDR3 sequence reads: CSVELPGTEAFF. The CDR3, as DNA: TGCAGCGTTGAACTCCCGGGCACTGAAGCTTTCTTT. This chain connects TRBV29-1 to TRBJ1-1; D remains ambiguous. V dropped 2 bases and J dropped 4 bases, with 8 bases sitting between them. The V gene's germline CDR1 is SQVTM and CDR2 ANQGSEA. This CDR3 has 12 residues.

The chain carries TRBV4-1 and TRBJ2-2; D unresolved. The CDR3 length is 17 residues. The V gene's germline CDR1 is MGHRA and CDR2 YSYEKL. The V gene lost 1 base and the J gene lost 0 bases, with 12 bases spanning the gap. CDR3 protein: CASSQVTGRTNTGELFF. CDR3 DNA sequence: TGCGCCAGCAGCCAAGTTACCGGACGTACGAACACCGGGGAGCTGTTTTTT.

This clonotype came up many times. The CDR3 protein is CASSTGTVPYEQYF. In nucleotides, the CDR3 is TGTGCCAGCAGTACCGGGACAGTTCCCTACGAGCAGTACTTC. V and J are TRBV12-3 or TRBV12-4 and TRBJ2-7; 7 bases line up with TRBD1. This CDR3 is 14 amino acids long. V lost 5 bases, J lost 2 bases, and 6 bases stayed unmatched.

Notes on this clonotype: The junction departs from germline at one end; a sequencing error may be responsible. The V gene is TRBV19, the J gene TRBJ1-2; 9 bases align to TRBD1. This CDR3 is 15 amino acids long. Germline CDR1 is LNHDA and CDR2 is SQIVND (reference sequence). Here the CDR3 DNA reads TGTGCGAGTACCCAACAGGGGGCTTTTCGGGATGGCTACACCTTC. Translation gives CASTQQGAFRDGYTF.

This clonotype turned up a few times. J is TRBJ2-1 and V is TRBV6-6; D is perhaps TRBD2 (7 bases). With 8 bases removed from V and 5 bases from J, the gap between germline ends came to 16 bases. The V gene's germline CDR1 is MNHNY and CDR2 SVGAGI (reference sequence). The length of the CDR3 is 14 residues. Here the CDR3 DNA reads TGTGCCAGCGGGAAGGGGGGGTACCACAATGAGCAGTTCTTC. Its protein is CASGKGGYHNEQFF.

For the CDR3, the DNA is TGTGCCACCAGTGAGGGGCGGGGTCCCACAGATACGCAGTATTTT. It yields the protein CATSEGRGPTDTQYF. This chain links TRBV24-1 with TRBJ2-3; D perhaps matches TRBD2 (6 bases). Deletions cut 4 bases from V and 2 bases from J, with 12 bases between. The CDR3 covers 15 residues. CDR1 KGHDR and CDR2 SFDVKD come from the germline V gene.

This clonotype was observed a handful of times. The CDR3 region has the DNA TGTGCCAGCAGTTTATCGGCGGACAATGAGCAGTTCTTC. Amino acid sequence: CASSLSADNEQFF. J is TRBJ2-1 and V is TRBV27; D is unclear. This CDR3 comprises 13 residues. Germline CDR1 MNHEY, CDR2 SMNVEV (reference sequence). V was clipped by 0 bases and J by 5 bases, with 5 bases between them.

The table lists this clonotype with a few counts. V gene TRBV5-1 combines with J gene TRBJ2-7, with D possibly matching TRBD2 (5 bases). CDR3 length: 14 amino acids. V gave up 4 bases and J gave up 5 bases, with 16 bases separating them. The V gene's germline CDR1 is SGHRS and CDR2 YFSETQ. CDR3 sequence (DNA): TGCGCCAGCAGCCCCCTCGTCGGTAGCGACGAGCAGTACTTC. Translating gives CASSPLVGSDEQYF.

This clonotype appeared a single time. The chain carries TRBV5-1 and TRBJ2-1; D uncertain. CDR1 is SGHRS and CDR2 is YFSETQ in the germline V gene. V was trimmed by 3 bases and J by 7 bases, leaving 11 bases between them. The CDR3 length is 13 residues. Written as DNA, the CDR3 is TGCGCCAGCAGCTCCCGGGCGAATAATGAGCAGTTCTTC. The encoded protein is CASSSRANNEQFF.

This chain uses TRBV7-9 with TRBJ2-2; a weak D match, TRBD2 (5 bases). Germline assignment: CDR1 SEHNR and CDR2 FQNEAQ (reference sequence). Trimming cost V 5 bases and J 2 bases, with 9 bases left between them. This CDR3 region has 14 residues. Written as DNA, the CDR3 is TGTGCCAGCAGCCAAACTAGTAACACCGGGGAGCTGTTTTTT. Its protein product is CASSQTSNTGELFF.

This clonotype was detected only a few times. V and J are TRBV2 and TRBJ1-3, with 7 bases that match TRBD1. Germline values: CDR1 SNHLY, CDR2 FYNNEI. Germline trimming cut 4 bases from V and 8 bases from J; bases unmatched to any gene: 2. CDR3 length: 12 amino acids. The CDR3 sequence: CASSGQGYTIYF. In DNA form, the CDR3 reads TGTGCCAGCAGTGGACAGGGCTACACCATATATTTT.

This clonotype has just a few counts. The V and J genes are TRBV7-8 and TRBJ1-6; D is ambiguous. Germline lookup yields CDR1 SGHVS and CDR2 FQNEAQ. Trimming left V 1 base short and J 0 bases short, with 10 bases between. The CDR3 extends over 17 amino acids. CDR3 region: CASSLGPESSYNSPLHF. The CDR3 coding sequence is TGTGCCAGCAGCTTAGGTCCAGAGAGCTCCTATAATTCACCCCTCCACTTT.

This clonotype was detected only a few times. DNA of the CDR3: TGCAGCGTTGAGGGGACAGGGGACCCTTCGGGGACCCAGTACTTC. Its translation: CSVEGTGDPSGTQYF. The V call is TRBV29-1, the J call TRBJ2-5, with 10 positions matching TRBD1. The CDR3 runs 15 residues. Looked up from germline, CDR1 is SQVTM and CDR2 is ANQGSEA. The J segment lost 7 bases and the V segment lost 3 bases, leaving 11 bases of the junction unmatched.

The chain combines TRBV7-2 with TRBJ2-5, with 7 bases that match TRBD2. The germline V gene has CDR1 SGHTA and CDR2 FQGNSA. The CDR3 length is 15 residues. The V gene end was trimmed by 3 bases and the J gene end by 5 bases; junction bases not matched to a gene: 9. The DNA of the CDR3 is TGTGCCAGCAGCTTCCTGGGGGGGGTCTCGGAGACCCAGTACTTC. This encodes CASSFLGGVSETQYF.

This clonotype has a handful of counts. The chain has TRBV12-5 and TRBJ2-1; 14 bases align to TRBD2. Germline loops: CDR1 LGHNT, CDR2 FRNRAP. CDR3 length equals 17 residues. Germline trimming cut 3 bases from V and 10 bases from J; bases unmatched to any gene: 11. This CDR3 is CASGLTLGLAGEDEQFF. The CDR3 DNA sequence: TGTGCTAGTGGTTTAACCCTGGGACTAGCGGGAGAGGACGAGCAGTTCTTC.

There are a few counts of this clonotype. This chain joins TRBV14 and TRBJ2-3; the D is unclear. The V and J ends lost 1 base and 4 bases respectively, with 12 bases between them. Germline values: CDR1 SGHDN, CDR2 FVKESK. This CDR3 comprises 15 residues. Written as DNA, the CDR3 is TGTGCCAGCAGCCAAGGTGTTTCTACGGCAGATACGCAGTATTTT. It encodes CASSQGVSTADTQYF.

The J gene is TRBJ1-2, the V gene TRBV20-1; D might be TRBD1 (5 bases). Trimming stripped 1 base from V and 9 bases from J, with 12 bases between. CDR3 length: 12 residues. Germline CDR1 and CDR2: DFQATT and SNEGSKA (reference sequence). DNA for the CDR3: TGCAGTGCTAGAGGGGGGGATTACAGCTACACCTTC. This sequence encodes CSARGGDYSYTF.

The chain uses TRBV11-2 and TRBJ1-5, with TRBD1 matching 9 bases. The CDR3 extends over 15 amino acids. V was clipped by 4 bases and J by 1 base; unmatched bases: 2. Looked up from germline, CDR1 is SGHAT and CDR2 is FQNNGV. The CDR3 reads CASSWGTGSNQPQHF. The CDR3 DNA reads TGTGCCAGCAGCTGGGGGACAGGGAGCAATCAGCCCCAGCATTTT.